The clone carrying this T cell receptor beta chain was counted between two and nine times. No antigen is known for it. The data originate from a study of response to subunit inactivated influenza vaccine. Study-wide results and caveats: T cells newly recruited by each seasonal influenza vaccination are few, the authors suggested.

The CDR3 is made up of 15 amino acids. V was clipped by 5 bases and J by 10 bases, with 21 bases between them. CDR1 SGHTA and CDR2 FQGNSA come from the germline V gene. A single record per CDR3 protein comes from TCRdb applying MiXCR to the RT-PCR reads. The sample carries over 750,000 distinct CDR3 sequences, 21% recorded once. The sequencing here drew on PBMCs from blood, taken 5 days after vaccination. The sequence came from a man aged 50-60 years who received an inactivated influenza vaccine. This sequence joins TRBV7-2 and TRBJ2-1; D tentatively reads TRBD1 or TRBD2 (5 bases each). CDR3 region: CASSKGWAMGEEQFF. CDR3 DNA sequence: TGTGCCAGCAGCAAAGGTTGGGCCATGGGGGAGGAGCAGTTCTTC.